These 17 T cell receptor beta chains originate from one sample sequenced in a study of blood T cells in healthy people across ages. Primers used in a second PCR of roughly 6 to 12 cycles were a sample-barcoded 5' primer and a J-beta primer mix. TCRdb ran MiXCR on the 5' RACE reads and lists one entry per CDR3 protein. Of about 1.5 million distinct CDR3 sequences detected, about 42% appear once; the ten largest clones hold approximately 4.1%. The sample consisted of blood. Receptors were obtained from a woman aged 18 to 35 in good health.

The V call is TRBV7-8, the J call TRBJ2-2; D remains ambiguous. The length of the CDR3 is 15 residues. V gave up 4 bases and J gave up 1 base, with 10 bases separating them. CDR1 SGHVS and CDR2 FQNEAQ come from the germline V gene. The CDR3 DNA reads TGTGCCAGCAGCTCAGAGACTGTGAACACCGGGGAGCTGTTTTTT. Translating it yields CASSSETVNTGELFF.

Regarding this clonotype: With a much larger clone just one base away, this may be a read error. This rearrangement joins TRBV9 to TRBJ2-1, with D possibly matching TRBD2 (5 bases). Germline assignment: CDR1 SGDLS and CDR2 YYNGEE. This CDR3 contains 12 residues. CDR3 sequence: CAGSGLENEQFF. The CDR3 nucleotides are TGTGCCGGCAGCGGCCTTGAGAATGAGCAGTTCTTC.

The gene calls are TRBV29-1 and TRBJ2-7; tentatively, D is TRBD1 (6 bases). Germline lookup yields CDR1 SQVTM and CDR2 ANQGSEA. The CDR3 loop spans 13 amino acids. The ends were cut back, 3 bases at V and 2 bases at J, with 11 bases in the middle. The CDR3 nucleotides are TGCAGCGTTGAGAGGGACACCCCCTACGAGCAGTACTTC. Protein sequence: CSVERDTPYEQYF.

A word on this clonotype: One junction end disagrees with the germline gene, perhaps due to a read error. The genes are TRBV7-9 and TRBJ2-1; D perhaps matches TRBD2 (6 bases). Germline V gives CDR1 SEHNR, CDR2 FQNEAQ (reference sequence). The CDR3 consists of 16 residues. The CDR3 coding sequence is TGTGCCAGCAGCTTTAAGGACGGGAGCTCCTACAATGGGCAGTTCTTC. Its protein is CASSFKDGSSYNGQFF.

The V call is TRBV5-6, the J call TRBJ2-7; D is possibly TRBD1 (6 bases). Germline loops: CDR1 SGHDT, CDR2 YYEEEE. V lost 0 bases and J lost 6, with 16 bases in between. This CDR3 has 15 residues. CDR3 amino acids: CASSLATGRSSEQYF. In nucleotides, the CDR3 is TGTGCCAGCAGCTTGGCTACAGGGAGATCTTCCGAGCAGTACTTC.

The gene calls are TRBV20-1 and TRBJ1-6; maybe TRBD1 (5 bases). Trimming stripped 3 bases from V and 6 bases from J, with 9 bases between. The CDR3 is 13 amino acids. The germline CDR1 and CDR2 sequences are DFQATT and SNEGSKA (reference sequence). CDR3 residues: CSARPGTNSPLHF. CDR3 bases: TGCAGTGCTAGGCCCGGGACTAATTCACCCCTCCACTTT.

In DNA, the CDR3 is TGTGCCAGCTCAAACCTAGGGGCAGATACGCAGTATTTT. It specifies CASSNLGADTQYF. The chain uses TRBV6-2 or TRBV6-3 and TRBJ2-3, with TRBD1 as a possible D gene (5 bases). Germline V gene lookup returns CDR1 MNHEY and CDR2 SVGEGT. This CDR3 region has 13 residues. The germline V and J ends were trimmed by 8 bases and 4 bases, with 13 bases remaining between them.

This clonotype has just a few counts. The chain couples TRBV20-1 to TRBJ2-3; maybe TRBD2 (6 bases). The CDR3 consists of 15 residues. V lost 1 base and J lost 0, with 11 bases in between. Germline V lookup: CDR1 DFQATT, CDR2 SNEGSKA (reference sequence). The CDR3 reads CSARVAGSSTDTQYF. CDR3 nucleotide sequence: TGCAGTGCTAGAGTTGCGGGGTCTAGCACAGATACGCAGTATTTT.

The chain joins TRBV7-2 to TRBJ2-7; unclear D gene. The V gene lost 1 base and the J gene lost 4 bases, with 14 bases spanning the gap. The CDR3 spans 15 residues. The germline V gene encodes CDR1 SGHTA and CDR2 FQGNSA. The CDR3 region has the DNA TGTGCCAGCAGCTTAGATGCGTGGGTTGGGTACGAGCAGTACTTC. Its translation is CASSLDAWVGYEQYF.

The sample holds one count of this clonotype. The chain carries TRBV5-1 and TRBJ2-3, with TRBD1 matching over 8 bases. The germline gives CDR1 SGHRS, CDR2 YFSETQ. The CDR3 covers 14 residues. After removal of 4 bases from V and 6 bases from J, the junction contained 7 bases not matched to a gene. The CDR3 bases are TGCGCCAGCAGCCTGGACAGGGCAAGGGATACGCAGTATTTT. It codes for CASSLDRARDTQYF. Full variable domain (missing parts from reference TRBV5-1 and TRBJ2-3): KAGVTQTPRYLIKTRGQQVTLSCSPISGHRSVSWYQQTPGQGLQFLFEYFSETQRNKGNFPGRFSGRQFSNSRSEMNVSTLELGDSALYLCASSLDRARDTQYFGPGTRLTVL.

There are a few counts of this clonotype. This chain connects TRBV5-1 to TRBJ2-7; 7 positions match TRBD1. The CDR3 contains 12 residues. V gave up 3 bases and J gave up 5 bases; unmatched junction bases: 2. Germline CDR1 is SGHRS and CDR2 is YFSETQ. Here the CDR3 DNA reads TGCGCCAGCAGCTGGCAGGGGGACGAGCAGTACTTC. Its protein is CASSWQGDEQYF.

For the CDR3, the DNA is TGTGCCAGCAAACGGGGGCCAAACAATGAGCAGTACTTC. Amino acid sequence: CASKRGPNNEQYF. The chain uses TRBV7-2 and TRBJ2-5; the D gene could be TRBD1 or TRBD2 (6 bases each). Germline assignment: CDR1 SGHTA and CDR2 FQGNSA. The CDR3 loop spans 13 amino acids. Trimming removed 7 bases from V and 11 bases from J, with 20 bases in between.

The chain has TRBV11-2 and TRBJ1-3; D is unresolved. Germline CDR1 and CDR2: SGHAT and FQNNGV. V was clipped by 5 bases and J by 0 bases, with 11 bases between them. The CDR3 sequence is 15 residues long. The CDR3 reads CASSPLQFSGNTIYF. The CDR3 bases are TGTGCCAGCAGCCCCTTGCAATTCTCTGGAAACACCATATATTTT.

This clonotype has just one count. The chain uses TRBV27 and TRBJ2-1, with D tentatively TRBD1 (6 bases). The CDR3 is made up of 14 amino acids. The germline V and J ends were trimmed by 7 bases and 4 bases, with 14 bases remaining between them. The germline V gene has CDR1 MNHEY and CDR2 SMNVEV (reference sequence). In DNA, the CDR3 is TGTGCCAGCAACAGGGTTCCCTCTTACAATGAGCAGTTCTTC. Protein sequence: CASNRVPSYNEQFF.

In this sample, this clonotype turned up many times. The genes are TRBV10-3 and TRBJ2-3; TRBD2 matches at 7 bases. CDR1 and CDR2 from the germline V gene are ENHRY and SYGVKD. The CDR3 extends over 13 amino acids. Trimming cost V 10 bases and J 2 bases; bases outside gene matches: 6. Here the CDR3 DNA reads TGTGCCACCCGGAGCGGGAACACAGATACGCAGTATTTT. Encoded protein: CATRSGNTDTQYF.

This clonotype is a singleton in its sample. V and J are TRBV7-2 and TRBJ2-2; 8 bases are a match to TRBD2. This CDR3 has 15 residues. From germline, CDR1 is SGHTA and CDR2 FQGNSA. Trimming cost V 6 bases and J 0 bases; bases outside gene matches: 3. CDR3 DNA: TGTGCCAGCAGACAGCGGGGGTCGAACACCGGGGAGCTGTTTTTT. Residues: CASRQRGSNTGELFF.

The sample holds a few counts of this clonotype. The chain employs TRBV12-3 or TRBV12-4 and TRBJ1-4; a possible D gene is TRBD1 (6 bases). The CDR3 has 14 residues. V gave up 2 bases and J gave up 6 bases, with 10 bases separating them. CDR3 sequence: CASSLQGIYEKLFF. In DNA form, the CDR3 reads TGTGCCAGCAGTTTACAGGGGATTTATGAAAAACTGTTTTTT.